Many counts were recorded for the clone carrying this T cell receptor beta chain. As yet, its antigen is unknown. The source material, RNA transcripts, was used to amplify TCR beta CDR3 regions. HTBI primers drove first-round RT-PCR of the TCR CDR3. TCRdb reprocessed the multiplex PCR reads with MiXCR, giving one entry per CDR3 protein. The table lists hundreds of thousands of distinct CDR3 sequences, 20% of them singletons. The sample is drawn from a study of T cells in Graves' hyperthyroidism and ophthalmopathy. Each ophthalmopathy patient scored at least 3 on the Clinical Activity Score and at least 4 on NOSPECS grade, with duration under 3 months. General study findings and limits: The model foresaw ophthalmopathy a median roughly 6 months prior to onset. Ophthalmopathy and stable hyperthyroidism were separated by a 13 V-J model.

V gave up 2 bases and J gave up 3 bases, with 14 bases separating them. The CDR3 sequence is 15 residues long. Looked up from germline, CDR1 is SNHLY and CDR2 is FYNNEI. Sample: blood. The gene calls are TRBV2 and TRBJ2-7, with D possibly being TRBD1 (6 bases). The sequence derives from a man between 40 and 49 years old with Graves' ophthalmopathy. The CDR3 nucleotides read TGTGCCAGCAGTGAACGTCAGGGGAAGGGCTACGAGCAGTACTTC. As protein: CASSERQGKGYEQYF.